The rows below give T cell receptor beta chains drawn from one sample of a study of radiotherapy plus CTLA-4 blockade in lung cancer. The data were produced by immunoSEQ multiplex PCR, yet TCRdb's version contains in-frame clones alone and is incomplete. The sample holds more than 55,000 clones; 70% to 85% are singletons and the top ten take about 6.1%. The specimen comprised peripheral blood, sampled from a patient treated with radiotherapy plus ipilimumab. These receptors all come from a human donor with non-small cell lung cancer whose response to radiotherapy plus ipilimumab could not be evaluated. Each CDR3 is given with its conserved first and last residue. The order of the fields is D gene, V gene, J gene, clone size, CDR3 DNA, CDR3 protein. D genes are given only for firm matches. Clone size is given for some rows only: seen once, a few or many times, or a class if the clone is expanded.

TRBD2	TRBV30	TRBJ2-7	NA	TGTGCCTGGCAGCGGGAGCCCCCCTACGAGCAGTACTTC	CAWQREPPYEQYF
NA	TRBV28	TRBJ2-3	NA	TGTGCCAGCAACTTCGGGACTTACACAGATACGCAGTATTTT	CASNFGTYTDTQYF
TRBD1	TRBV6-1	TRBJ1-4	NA	TGTGCCAGCAGACCGGGACAGTCTAAAGAAAAACTGTTTTTT	CASRPGQSKEKLFF
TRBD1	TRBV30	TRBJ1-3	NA	TGTGCCTGGAGTCTCTTACAGGGGGACACCATATATTTT	CAWSLLQGDTIYF
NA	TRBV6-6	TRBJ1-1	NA	TGTGCCAGCAGTTACACAGCTGAAGCTTTCTTT	CASSYTAEAFF
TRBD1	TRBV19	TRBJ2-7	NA	TGTGCCAGTAGTTTCAGGGGGCCCTACGAGCAGTACTTC	CASSFRGPYEQYF
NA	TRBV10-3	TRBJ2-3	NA	TGTGCCATCAGTGAGCCGGGGGCAGATACGCAGTATTTT	CAISEPGADTQYF
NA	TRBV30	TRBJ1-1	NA	TGTGCCTGGAGTGCTCGGGTCACCACTGAAGCTTTCTTT	CAWSARVTTEAFF
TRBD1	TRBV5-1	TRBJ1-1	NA	TGCGCCAGCAGCGCGGGACAGGCGGCCACTGAAGCTTTCTTT	CASSAGQAATEAFF
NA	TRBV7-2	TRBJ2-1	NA	TGTGCCAGCAGCTTAGCCCCGGGGAGGTACAATGAGCAGTTCTTC	CASSLAPGRYNEQFF
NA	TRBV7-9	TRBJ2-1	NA	TGTGCCAGCAGCTTAGTGGGGGCAGGCCGGGAGTTCTTC	CASSLVGAGREFF
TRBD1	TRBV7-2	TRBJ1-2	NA	TGTGCCAGCAGCTTAGAGGGCCCCGCACGACAGGGGGGTTATGGCTACACCTTC	CASSLEGPARQGGYGYTF
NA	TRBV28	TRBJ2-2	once	TGTGCCAGCAGCCGCGGCACCGGGGAGCTGTTTTTT	CASSRGTGELFF
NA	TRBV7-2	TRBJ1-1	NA	TGTGCCAGCAGCTTAGCACGCCAGGTTAACACTGAAGCTTTCTTT	CASSLARQVNTEAFF
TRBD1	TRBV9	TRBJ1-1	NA	TGTGCCAGCAGCGCGGGGACAGGGCCCCCCGAAGCTTTCTTT	CASSAGTGPPEAFF
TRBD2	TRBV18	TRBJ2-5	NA	TGTGCCAGCTCACCGCAACTAGCGGGGGGGCACGAGACCCAGTACTTC	CASSPQLAGGHETQYF
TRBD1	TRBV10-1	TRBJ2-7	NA	TGCGCCAGCAGTGAGTCGGCACAGGGGGCCTACGAGCAGTACTTC	CASSESAQGAYEQYF
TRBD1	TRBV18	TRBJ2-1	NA	TGTGCCAGCTCAAGTAGAGGGGGCAGCAGCCAGGGGCGGTCGTCCTACAATGAGCAGTTCTTC	CASSSRGGSSQGRSSYNEQFF
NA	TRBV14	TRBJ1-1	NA	TGTGCCAGCAGCCAAGTGGCGGGAAACACTGAAGCTTTCTTT	CASSQVAGNTEAFF
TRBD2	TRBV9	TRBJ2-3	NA	TGTGCCAGCAGCGTAGAGGCGGGGGGGAGGGCAGATACGCAGTATTTT	CASSVEAGGRADTQYF
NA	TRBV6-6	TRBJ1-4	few	TGTGCCAGCCAAAGGACAGACGGAACTAATGAAAAACTGTTTTTT	CASQRTDGTNEKLFF
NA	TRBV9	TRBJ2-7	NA	TGTGCCAGCAGCGTAGCCAGGGGCTACGAGCAGTACTTC	CASSVARGYEQYF
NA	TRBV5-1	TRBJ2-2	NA	TGCGCCAGCAGCTTGAAAGGAGGGTTGAACACCGGGGAGCTGTTTTTT	CASSLKGGLNTGELFF
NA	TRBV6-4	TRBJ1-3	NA	TGTGCCAGCAGTGGGCCAGGGGCGAAGGGGAACACCATATATTTT	CASSGPGAKGNTIYF
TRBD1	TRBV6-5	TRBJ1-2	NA	TGTGCCAGCAGTCCCCACAGGGGGTACGGCTACACCTTC	CASSPHRGYGYTF
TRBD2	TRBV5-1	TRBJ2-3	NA	TGCGCCAGCAGCTTTAGCGGGCCCCAAACAGATACGCAGTATTTT	CASSFSGPQTDTQYF
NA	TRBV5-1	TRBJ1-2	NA	TGCGCCAGCAGGGCCCTGGGGGGGCACTATGGCTACACCTTC	CASRALGGHYGYTF
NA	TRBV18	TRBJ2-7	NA	TGTGCCAGCTCAGCTCCGGGACTGGAAAGCTCCTACGAGCAGTACTTC	CASSAPGLESSYEQYF